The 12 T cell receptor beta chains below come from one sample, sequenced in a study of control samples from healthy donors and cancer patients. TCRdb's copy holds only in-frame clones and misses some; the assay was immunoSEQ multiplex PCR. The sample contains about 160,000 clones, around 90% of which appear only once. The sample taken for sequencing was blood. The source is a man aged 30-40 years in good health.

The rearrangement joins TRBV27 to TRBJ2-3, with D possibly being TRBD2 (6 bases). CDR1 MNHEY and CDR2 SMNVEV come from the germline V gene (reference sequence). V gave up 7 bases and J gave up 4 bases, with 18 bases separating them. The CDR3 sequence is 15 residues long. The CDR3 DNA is TGTGCCAGCAAGGTCGCGGGTAGCGGTTCAGATACGCAGTATTTT. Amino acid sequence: CASKVAGSGSDTQYF.

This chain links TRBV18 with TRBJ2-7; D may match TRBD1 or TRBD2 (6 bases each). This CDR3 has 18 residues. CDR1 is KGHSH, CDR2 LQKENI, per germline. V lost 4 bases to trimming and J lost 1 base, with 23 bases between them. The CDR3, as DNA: TGTGCCAGCTCACGACAGGTTTCGTATCCTAGCGTATCCTACGAGCAGTACTTC. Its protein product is CASSRQVSYPSVSYEQYF.

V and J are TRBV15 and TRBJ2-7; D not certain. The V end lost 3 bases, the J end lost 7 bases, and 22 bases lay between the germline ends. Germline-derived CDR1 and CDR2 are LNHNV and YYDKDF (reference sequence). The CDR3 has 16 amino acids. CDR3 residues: CATSSPTAYPSEEQYF. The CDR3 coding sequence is TGTGCCACCAGCAGCCCTACAGCATACCCATCCGAGGAGCAGTACTTC.

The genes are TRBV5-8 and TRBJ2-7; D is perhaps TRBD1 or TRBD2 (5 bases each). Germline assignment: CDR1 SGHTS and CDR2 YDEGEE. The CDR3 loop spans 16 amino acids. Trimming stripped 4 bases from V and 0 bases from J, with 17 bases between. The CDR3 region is CASSPRSGRSSYEQYF. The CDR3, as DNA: TGTGCCAGCAGCCCCCGGTCGGGGCGGAGCTCCTACGAGCAGTACTTC.

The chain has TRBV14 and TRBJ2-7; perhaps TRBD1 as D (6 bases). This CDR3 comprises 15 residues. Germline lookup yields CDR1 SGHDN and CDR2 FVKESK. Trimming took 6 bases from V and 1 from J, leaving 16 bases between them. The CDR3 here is CASSHDTGPSYEQYF. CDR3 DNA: TGTGCCAGCAGTCATGACACAGGGCCATCCTACGAGCAGTACTTC.

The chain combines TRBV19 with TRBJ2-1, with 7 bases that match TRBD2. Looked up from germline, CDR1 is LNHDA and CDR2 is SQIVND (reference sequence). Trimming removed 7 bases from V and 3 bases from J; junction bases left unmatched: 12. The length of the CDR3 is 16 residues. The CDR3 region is CASTSRNGGFYNEQFF. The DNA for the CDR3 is TGTGCCAGTACCTCCCGGAACGGGGGGTTCTACAATGAGCAGTTCTTC.

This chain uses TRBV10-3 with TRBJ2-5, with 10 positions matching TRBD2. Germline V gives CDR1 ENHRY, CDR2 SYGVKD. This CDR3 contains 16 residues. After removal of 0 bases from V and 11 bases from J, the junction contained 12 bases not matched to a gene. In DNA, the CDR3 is TGTGCCATCAGTGAGTCGACCGGGCTAGCGGGAGATGGGCAGTACTTC. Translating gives CAISESTGLAGDGQYF.

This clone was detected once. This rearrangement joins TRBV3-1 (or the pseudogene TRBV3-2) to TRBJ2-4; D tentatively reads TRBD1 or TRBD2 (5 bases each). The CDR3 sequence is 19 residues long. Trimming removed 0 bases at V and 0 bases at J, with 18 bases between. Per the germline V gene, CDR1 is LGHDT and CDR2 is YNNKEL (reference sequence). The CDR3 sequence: CASSQDFGTSSLAKNIQYF. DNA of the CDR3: TGTGCCAGCAGCCAAGACTTCGGGACGTCCAGTCTAGCCAAAAACATTCAGTACTTC.

The CDR3 here is CASSLGSESSYNEQFF. Here the CDR3 DNA reads TGTGCCAGCAGCCTCGGATCCGAAAGCTCCTACAATGAGCAGTTCTTC. This chain connects TRBV9 to TRBJ2-1; unclear D gene. The length of the CDR3 is 16 residues. The V gene lost 4 bases and the J gene lost 0 bases, with 14 bases spanning the gap. The germline CDR1 and CDR2 sequences are SGDLS and YYNGEE.

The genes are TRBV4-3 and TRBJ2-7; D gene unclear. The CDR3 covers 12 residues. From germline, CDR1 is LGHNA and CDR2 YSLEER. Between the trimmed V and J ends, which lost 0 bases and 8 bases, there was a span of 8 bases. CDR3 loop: CASSQDGEKQYF. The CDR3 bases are TGCGCCAGCAGCCAAGATGGGGAAAAGCAGTACTTC.

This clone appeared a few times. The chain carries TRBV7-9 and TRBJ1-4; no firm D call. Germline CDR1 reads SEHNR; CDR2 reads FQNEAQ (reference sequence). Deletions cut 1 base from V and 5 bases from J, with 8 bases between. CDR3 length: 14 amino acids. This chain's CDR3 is CASSLEGRNEKLFF. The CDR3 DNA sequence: TGTGCCAGCAGCTTAGAAGGTCGAAATGAAAAACTGTTTTTT.

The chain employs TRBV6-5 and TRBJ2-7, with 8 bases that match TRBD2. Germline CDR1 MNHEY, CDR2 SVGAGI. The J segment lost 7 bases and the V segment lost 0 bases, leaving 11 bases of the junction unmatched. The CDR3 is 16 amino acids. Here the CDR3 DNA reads TGTGCCAGCAGTTACTCGGGGGCTAGCGGGCAACTTGAGCAGTACTTC. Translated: CASSYSGASGQLEQYF.